The following is a T cell receptor (beta chain) sequence with its context. What was amplified from RNA transcripts were TCR beta CDR3 regions. The HTBI primer set drove a first-round RT-PCR of the TCR CDR3. TCRdb ran MiXCR on the multiplex PCR reads and lists one entry per CDR3 protein. The sample shows around 690,000 distinct CDR3 sequences, 15% to 20% of them seen only once. Fresh peripheral blood, 10 ml, yielded the PBMCs. This entry belongs to a study of T cells in Graves' hyperthyroidism and ophthalmopathy. The CDR3 loop spans 12 amino acids. Germline V gene sequence: CDR1 SGHAT, CDR2 FQDESV (reference sequence).

This receptor was taken from a man aged 50 or older with Graves' hyperthyroidism. This chain links TRBV11-1 with TRBJ2-1, with 8 nucleotides matching TRBD2. Sequenced: blood. CDR3 sequence (DNA): TGTGCAGAGACTAGCCGGGGGGGTGAGCAGTTCTTC. The encoded protein is CAETSRGGEQFF.